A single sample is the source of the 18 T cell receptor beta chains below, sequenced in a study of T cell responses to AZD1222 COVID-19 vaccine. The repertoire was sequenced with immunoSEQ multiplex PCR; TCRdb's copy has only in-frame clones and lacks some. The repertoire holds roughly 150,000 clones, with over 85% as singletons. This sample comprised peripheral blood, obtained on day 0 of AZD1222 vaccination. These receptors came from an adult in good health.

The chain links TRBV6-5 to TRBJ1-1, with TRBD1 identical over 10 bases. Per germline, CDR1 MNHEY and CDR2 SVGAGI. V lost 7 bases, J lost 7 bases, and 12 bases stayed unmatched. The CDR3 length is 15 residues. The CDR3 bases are TGTGCCAGCACCATCTCGGGACAGGGGCTAGGTGAAGCTTTCTTT. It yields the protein CASTISGQGLGEAFF.

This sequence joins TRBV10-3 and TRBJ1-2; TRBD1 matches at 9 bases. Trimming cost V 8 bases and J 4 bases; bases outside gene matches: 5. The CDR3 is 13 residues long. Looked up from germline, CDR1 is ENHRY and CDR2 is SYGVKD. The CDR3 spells CAIGQGIPYGYTF. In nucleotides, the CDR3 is TGTGCCATCGGACAGGGGATTCCCTATGGCTACACCTTC.

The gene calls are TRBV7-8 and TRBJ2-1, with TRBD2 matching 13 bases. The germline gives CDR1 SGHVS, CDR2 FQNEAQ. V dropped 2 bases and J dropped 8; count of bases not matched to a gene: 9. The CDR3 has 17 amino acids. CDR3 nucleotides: TGTGCCAGCAGCTTATCCCGGACTAGCGGGAGTTGGGATGAGCAGTTCTTC. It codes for CASSLSRTSGSWDEQFF.

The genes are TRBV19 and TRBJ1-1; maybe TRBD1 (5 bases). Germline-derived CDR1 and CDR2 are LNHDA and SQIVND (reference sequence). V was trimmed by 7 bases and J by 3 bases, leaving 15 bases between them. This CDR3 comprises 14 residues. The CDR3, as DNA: TGTGCCAGTAACAGACAGAATTCGGACACTGAAGCTTTCTTT. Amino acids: CASNRQNSDTEAFF.

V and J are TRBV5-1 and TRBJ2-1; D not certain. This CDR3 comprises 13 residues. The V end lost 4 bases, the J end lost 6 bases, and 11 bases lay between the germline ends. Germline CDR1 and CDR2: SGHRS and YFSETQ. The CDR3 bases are TGCGCCAGCAGCGTAAGACCGATCAATGAGCAGTTCTTC. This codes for CASSVRPINEQFF.

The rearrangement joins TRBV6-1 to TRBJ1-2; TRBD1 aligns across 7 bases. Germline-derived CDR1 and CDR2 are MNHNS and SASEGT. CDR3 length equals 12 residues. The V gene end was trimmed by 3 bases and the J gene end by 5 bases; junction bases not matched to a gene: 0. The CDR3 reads CASSEGQYGYTF. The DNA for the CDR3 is TGTGCCAGCAGTGAGGGACAGTATGGCTACACCTTC.

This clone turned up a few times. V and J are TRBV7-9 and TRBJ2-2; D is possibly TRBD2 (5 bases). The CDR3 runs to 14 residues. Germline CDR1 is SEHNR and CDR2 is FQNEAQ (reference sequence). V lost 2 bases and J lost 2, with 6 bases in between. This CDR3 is CASSLLANTGELFF. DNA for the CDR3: TGTGCCAGCAGCTTACTAGCTAACACCGGGGAGCTGTTTTTT.

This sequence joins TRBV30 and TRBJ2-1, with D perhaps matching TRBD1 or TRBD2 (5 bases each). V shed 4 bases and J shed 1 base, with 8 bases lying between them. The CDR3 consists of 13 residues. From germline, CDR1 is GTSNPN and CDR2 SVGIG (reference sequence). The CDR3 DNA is TGTGCCTGGACAGGGAGATCCTACAATGAGCAGTTCTTC. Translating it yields CAWTGRSYNEQFF.

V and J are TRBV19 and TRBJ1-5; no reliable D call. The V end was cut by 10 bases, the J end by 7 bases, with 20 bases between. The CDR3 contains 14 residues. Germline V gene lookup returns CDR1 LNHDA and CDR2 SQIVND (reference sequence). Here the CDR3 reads CATAIYLGGQPQHF. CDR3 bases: TGTGCCACCGCCATATACCTGGGTGGCCAGCCCCAGCATTTT.

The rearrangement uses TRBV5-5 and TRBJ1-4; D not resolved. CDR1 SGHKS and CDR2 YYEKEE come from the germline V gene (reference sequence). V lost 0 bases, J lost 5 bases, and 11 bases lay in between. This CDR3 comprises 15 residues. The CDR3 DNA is TGTGCCAGCAGCTTGGTCGACACACCGAATGAAAAACTGTTTTTT. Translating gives CASSLVDTPNEKLFF.

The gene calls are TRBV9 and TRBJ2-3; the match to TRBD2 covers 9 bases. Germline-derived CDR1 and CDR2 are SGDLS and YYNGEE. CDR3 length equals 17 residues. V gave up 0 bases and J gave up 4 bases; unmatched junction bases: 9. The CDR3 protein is CASSVEGSGRGADTQYF. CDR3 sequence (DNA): TGTGCCAGCAGCGTAGAAGGTAGCGGGAGAGGGGCAGATACGCAGTATTTT. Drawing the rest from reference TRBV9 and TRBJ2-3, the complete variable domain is DSGVTQTPKHLITATGQRVTLRCSPRSGDLSVYWYQQSLDQGLQFLIQYYNGEERAKGNILERFSAQQFPDLHSELNLSSLELGDSALYFCASSVEGSGRGADTQYFGPGTRLTVL.

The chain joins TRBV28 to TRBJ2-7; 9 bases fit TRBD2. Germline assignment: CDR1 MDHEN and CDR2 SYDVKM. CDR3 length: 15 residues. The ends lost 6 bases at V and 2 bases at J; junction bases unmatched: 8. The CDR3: CASSPPSGTTYEQYF. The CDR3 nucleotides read TGTGCCAGCAGCCCCCCTAGCGGGACTACCTACGAGCAGTACTTC.

The chain's CDR3 is CATSEVGGNQPQHF. CDR3 sequence (DNA): TGTGCCACCAGTGAGGTGGGGGGCAATCAGCCCCAGCATTTT. The genes are TRBV24-1 and TRBJ1-5; D is possibly TRBD1 (5 bases). CDR3 length: 14 residues. Germline assignment: CDR1 KGHDR and CDR2 SFDVKD. Between the trimmed V and J ends, which lost 4 bases and 2 bases, there was a span of 8 bases.

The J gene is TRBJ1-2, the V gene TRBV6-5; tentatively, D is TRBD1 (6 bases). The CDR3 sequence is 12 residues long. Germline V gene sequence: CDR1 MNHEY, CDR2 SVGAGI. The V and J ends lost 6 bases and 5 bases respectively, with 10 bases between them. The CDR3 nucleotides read TGTGCCAGCAGAGGACAGAATTATGGCTACACCTTC. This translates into CASRGQNYGYTF.

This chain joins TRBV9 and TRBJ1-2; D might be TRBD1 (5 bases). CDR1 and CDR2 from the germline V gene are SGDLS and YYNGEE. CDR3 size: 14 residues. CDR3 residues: CATRARGEVYGYTF. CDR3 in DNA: TGTGCTACCCGAGCCCGGGGGGAGGTCTATGGCTACACCTTC.

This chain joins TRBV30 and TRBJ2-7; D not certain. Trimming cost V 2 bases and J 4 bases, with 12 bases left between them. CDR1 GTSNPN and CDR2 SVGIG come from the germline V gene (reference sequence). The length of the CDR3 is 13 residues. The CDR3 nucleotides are TGTGCCTGGAGTCCCGACATCGGGTACGAGCAGTACTTC. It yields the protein CAWSPDIGYEQYF.

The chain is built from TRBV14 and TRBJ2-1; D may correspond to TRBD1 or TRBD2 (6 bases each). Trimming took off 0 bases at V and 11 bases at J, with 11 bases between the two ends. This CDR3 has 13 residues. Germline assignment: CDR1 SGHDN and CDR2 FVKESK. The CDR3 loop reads CASSQEGGLKQFF. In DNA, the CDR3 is TGTGCCAGCAGCCAAGAAGGGGGGCTAAAGCAGTTCTTC.

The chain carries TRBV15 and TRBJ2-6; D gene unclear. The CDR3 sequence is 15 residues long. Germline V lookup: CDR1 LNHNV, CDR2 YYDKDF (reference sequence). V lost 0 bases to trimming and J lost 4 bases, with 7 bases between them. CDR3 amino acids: CATSRDHPGANVLTF. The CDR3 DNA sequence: TGTGCCACCAGCAGAGACCACCCCGGGGCCAACGTCCTGACTTTC.